These 10 T cell receptor beta chains were sequenced from one sample in a study of post-analysis software for immune sequencing data. Study-level points and caveats: Higher frequency in patients than in controls was seen for roughly five TRBV segments, with TRBV5-6, TRBV5-1 and TRBV20-1 among them.

Unique molecular identifiers featured in each of the TCR beta cDNA libraries. TCRdb reprocessed the PCR reads via MiXCR and lists one record per CDR3 protein. The top ten clones hold about 10% of a sample with roughly 650,000 distinct CDR3 sequences, approximately 59% of them seen once. Their specific antigens are unknown. Sequenced material: blood. The receptors were sampled from a girl aged 2-9 years with multiple sclerosis.

The CDR3 spells CASSLVAGFHNEQFF. The CDR3 nucleotides read TGTGCCAGCAGCTTGGTAGCGGGATTCCACAATGAGCAGTTCTTC. The J gene is TRBJ2-1, the V gene TRBV5-5; 8 positions match TRBD2. This CDR3 contains 15 residues. In germline, CDR1 is SGHKS, CDR2 YYEKEE (reference sequence). The V gene end was trimmed by 0 bases and the J gene end by 5 bases; junction bases not matched to a gene: 4.

The V gene is TRBV29-1, the J gene TRBJ2-1, with TRBD1 matching 7 bases. Germline V lookup: CDR1 SQVTM, CDR2 ANQGSEA. The CDR3 extends over 14 amino acids. After removal of 6 bases from V and 4 bases from J, the junction contained 9 bases not matched to a gene. The CDR3 sequence is CSVAGQVTYNEQFF. The CDR3 DNA reads as TGCAGCGTGGCCGGACAGGTAACTTACAATGAGCAGTTCTTC.

This clonotype came up a few times. The chain couples TRBV10-3 to TRBJ2-7; 8 nucleotides match TRBD1. The CDR3 is made up of 11 amino acids. In germline, CDR1 is ENHRY, CDR2 SYGVKD. V lost 11 bases, J lost 4 bases, and 4 bases stayed unmatched. CDR3 DNA sequence: TGTGCCTCGACAGGGGAATACGAGCAGTACTTC. Translation gives CASTGEYEQYF.

This chain uses TRBV29-1 with TRBJ2-1; 10 nucleotides agree with TRBD2. Per germline, CDR1 SQVTM and CDR2 ANQGSEA. After removal of 4 bases from V and 9 bases from J, the junction contained 12 bases not matched to a gene. CDR3 size: 15 residues. Here the CDR3 reads CSVGLNSGGPGEQFF. CDR3 coding DNA: TGCAGCGTTGGTTTAAATAGCGGGGGGCCGGGTGAGCAGTTCTTC.

V usage is TRBV5-1 and J usage is TRBJ1-2, with D perhaps TRBD1 (6 bases). The CDR3 has 14 residues. V was shortened by 0 bases and J by 4 bases, with 10 bases between the two germline ends. CDR1 SGHRS and CDR2 YFSETQ come from the germline V gene. In DNA, the CDR3 is TGCGCCAGCAGCTTGGGACAGGTATCCTATGGCTACACCTTC. The encoded protein is CASSLGQVSYGYTF. Looking up the rest from reference TRBV5-1 and TRBJ1-2 gives the full variable domain: KAGVTQTPRYLIKTRGQQVTLSCSPISGHRSVSWYQQTPGQGLQFLFEYFSETQRNKGNFPGRFSGRQFSNSRSEMNVSTLELGDSALYLCASSLGQVSYGYTFGSGTRLTVV.

This clonotype has only a few counts. The chain uses TRBV20-1 and TRBJ2-3, with 10 bases matching TRBD2. The trim removed 3 bases at V and 3 bases at J, leaving 21 bases unmatched. This CDR3 is built from 20 residues. Germline CDR1 reads DFQATT; CDR2 reads SNEGSKA (reference sequence). CDR3: CSASGLGGAGGPEGTDTQYF. Here the CDR3 DNA reads TGCAGTGCTAGTGGCCTTGGGGGAGCGGGGGGGCCGGAAGGTACAGATACGCAGTATTTT.

A few counts support this clonotype. Here the CDR3 reads CASTGGYSYNEQFF. In nucleotides, the CDR3 is TGTGCCAGCACTGGGGGGTACTCCTACAATGAGCAGTTCTTC. The genes are TRBV12-3 or TRBV12-4 and TRBJ2-1; a weak D match, TRBD2 (6 bases). This CDR3 is built from 14 residues. V lost 7 bases and J lost 0, with 10 bases in between.

V and J are TRBV15 and TRBJ2-5; no definite D call. The V end was cut by 6 bases, the J end by 2 bases, with 22 bases between. The germline V gene encodes CDR1 LNHNV and CDR2 YYDKDF (reference sequence). The CDR3 is made up of 17 amino acids. CDR3 region: CATRPILQNSVQETQYF. For the CDR3, the DNA is TGTGCCACCAGACCAATACTCCAAAACAGCGTTCAAGAGACCCAGTACTTC. The full variable domain, rest sourced from reference TRBV15 and TRBJ2-5, is DAMVIQNPRYQVTQFGKPVTLSCSQTLNHNVMYWYQQKSSQAPKLLFHYYDKDFNNEADTPDNFQSRRPNTSFCFLDIRSPGLGDTAMYLCATRPILQNSVQETQYFGPGTRLLVL.

The chain recombines TRBV4-2 with TRBJ2-4; TRBD2 matches at 10 bases. V lost 4 bases, J lost 14 bases, and 20 bases stayed unmatched. CDR3 length equals 17 residues. Germline CDR1 reads LGHNA; CDR2 reads YNFKEQ. CDR3 region: CASSRGGTSGVVPVKYF. CDR3 coding DNA: TGTGCCAGCAGCCGGGGGGGTACTAGCGGGGTTGTCCCCGTAAAGTACTTC.

The rearrangement links TRBV5-1 to TRBJ1-2, with D possibly TRBD1 on 6 matching bases. Between the trimmed V and J ends, which lost 0 bases and 4 bases, there was a span of 13 bases. CDR1 and CDR2 from the germline V gene are SGHRS and YFSETQ. The CDR3 length is 15 residues. The CDR3 bases are TGCGCCAGCAGCTTGGCGGGGGCAGGTGGCTATGGCTACACCTTC. Protein: CASSLAGAGGYGYTF.